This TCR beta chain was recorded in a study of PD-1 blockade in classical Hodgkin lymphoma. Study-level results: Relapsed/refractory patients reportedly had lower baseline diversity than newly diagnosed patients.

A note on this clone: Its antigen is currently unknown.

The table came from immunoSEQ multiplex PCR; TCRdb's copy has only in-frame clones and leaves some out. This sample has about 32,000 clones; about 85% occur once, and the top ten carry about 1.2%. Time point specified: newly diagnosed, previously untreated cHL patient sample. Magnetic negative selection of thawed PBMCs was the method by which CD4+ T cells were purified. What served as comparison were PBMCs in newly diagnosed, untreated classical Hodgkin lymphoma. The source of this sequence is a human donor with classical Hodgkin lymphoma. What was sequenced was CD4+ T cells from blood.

The CDR3 sequence: CASSEMGHNQPQHF. The CDR3 nucleotides are TGTGCCAGCAGTGAAATGGGTCACAATCAGCCCCAGCATTTT. The chain couples TRBV6-1 to TRBJ1-5, with D unclear. Between the trimmed V and J ends, which lost 2 bases and 3 bases, there was a span of 8 bases. Per the germline V gene, CDR1 is MNHNS and CDR2 is SASEGT. The CDR3 is 14 residues long.